A selection of T cell receptor beta chains follows, all from one sample in a study of follicular helper T cells after annual influenza vaccination. The table came from immunoSEQ multiplex PCR; TCRdb's copy has only in-frame clones and leaves some out. The table shows around 7,300 clones, with 82% occurring only once. The sample consisted of CXCR5- memory CD4+ T cells sorted from blood, taken 7 days after influenza vaccination. The receptors come from an adult who received the influenza vaccine. The conserved cysteine and the conserved F or W are not part of the CDR3 here. A D gene is named only where the DNA matches it firmly.

CDR3 length	V gene	D gene	J gene	CDR3 protein
12	TRBV19	NA	TRBJ1-1	ASIGGNLNTEAF
10	TRBV7-2	NA	TRBJ2-7	ASSPGEYEQY
11	TRBV28	NA	TRBJ2-7	ASSLLTPSEQY
13	TRBV14	NA	TRBJ2-2	ASSQRGTAFGELF
11	TRBV6-5	TRBD2	TRBJ2-5	ASRRGFQETQY
11	TRBV18	NA	TRBJ1-5	ASSPGRDQPQH
14	TRBV5-4	TRBD2	TRBJ2-1	ASSLVSAGGGNEQF
14	TRBV5-1	TRBD2	TRBJ2-5	ASSLGSGGARETQY
11	TRBV5-4	TRBD1	TRBJ2-3	ASRDRTVNTQY
13	TRBV27	TRBD1	TRBJ1-1	ASSGEGQGHTEAF
11	TRBV6-6	NA	TRBJ2-2	ASSSRETGELF
10	TRBV6-1	NA	TRBJ2-1	ATEGDSNEQF
12	TRBV4-2	NA	TRBJ2-7	ASSPGGTSYEQY
15	TRBV4-2	NA	TRBJ2-6	ASSQVSSGSGANVLT
15	TRBV5-1	TRBD2	TRBJ2-5	ASSPLGTSGSGETQY
12	TRBV6-4	TRBD2	TRBJ2-1	ASILTGGPPEQF